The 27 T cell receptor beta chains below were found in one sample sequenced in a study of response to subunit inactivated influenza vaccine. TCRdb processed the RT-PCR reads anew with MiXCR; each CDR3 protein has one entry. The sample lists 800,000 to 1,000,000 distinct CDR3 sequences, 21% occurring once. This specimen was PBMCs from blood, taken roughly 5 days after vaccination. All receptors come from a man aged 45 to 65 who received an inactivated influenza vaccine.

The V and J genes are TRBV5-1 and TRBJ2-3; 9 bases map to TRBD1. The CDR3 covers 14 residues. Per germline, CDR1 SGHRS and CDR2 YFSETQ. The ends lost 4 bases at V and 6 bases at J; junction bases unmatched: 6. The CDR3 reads CASSPGQGVDTQYF. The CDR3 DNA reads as TGCGCCAGCAGCCCGGGACAGGGTGTCGATACGCAGTATTTT. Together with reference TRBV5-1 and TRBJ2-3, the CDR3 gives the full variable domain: KAGVTQTPRYLIKTRGQQVTLSCSPISGHRSVSWYQQTPGQGLQFLFEYFSETQRNKGNFPGRFSGRQFSNSRSEMNVSTLELGDSALYLCASSPGQGVDTQYFGPGTRLTVL.

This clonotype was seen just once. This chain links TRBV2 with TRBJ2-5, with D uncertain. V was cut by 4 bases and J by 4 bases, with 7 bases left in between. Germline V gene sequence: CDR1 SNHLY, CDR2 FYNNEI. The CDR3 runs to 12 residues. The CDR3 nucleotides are TGTGCCAGCAGTGTAGGGTCAGAGACCCAGTACTTC. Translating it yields CASSVGSETQYF.

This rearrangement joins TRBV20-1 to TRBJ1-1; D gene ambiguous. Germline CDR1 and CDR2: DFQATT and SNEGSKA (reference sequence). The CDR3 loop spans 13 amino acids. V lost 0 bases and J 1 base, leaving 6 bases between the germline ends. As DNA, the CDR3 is TGCAGTGCTAGAGATATGACGAACACTGAAGCTTTCTTT. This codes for CSARDMTNTEAFF.

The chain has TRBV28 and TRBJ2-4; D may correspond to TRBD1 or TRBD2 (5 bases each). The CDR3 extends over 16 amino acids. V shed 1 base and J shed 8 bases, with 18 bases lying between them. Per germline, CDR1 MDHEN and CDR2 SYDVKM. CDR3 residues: CASSLYRGPPGHIQYF. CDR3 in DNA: TGTGCCAGCAGTTTATATAGGGGACCCCCCGGGCACATTCAGTACTTC.

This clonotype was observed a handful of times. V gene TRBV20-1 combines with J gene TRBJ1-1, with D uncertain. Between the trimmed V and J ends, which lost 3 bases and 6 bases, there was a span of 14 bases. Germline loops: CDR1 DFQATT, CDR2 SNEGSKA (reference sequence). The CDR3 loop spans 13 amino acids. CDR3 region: CSASQRMDSEAFF. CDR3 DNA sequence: TGCAGTGCTAGTCAGAGGATGGACTCTGAAGCTTTCTTT.

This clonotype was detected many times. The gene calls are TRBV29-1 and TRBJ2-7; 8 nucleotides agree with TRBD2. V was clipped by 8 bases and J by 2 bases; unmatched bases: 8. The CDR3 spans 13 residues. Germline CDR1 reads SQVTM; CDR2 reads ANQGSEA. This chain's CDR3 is CSCETSGTYEQYF. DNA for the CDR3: TGCAGCTGCGAAACTAGCGGCACCTACGAGCAGTACTTC.

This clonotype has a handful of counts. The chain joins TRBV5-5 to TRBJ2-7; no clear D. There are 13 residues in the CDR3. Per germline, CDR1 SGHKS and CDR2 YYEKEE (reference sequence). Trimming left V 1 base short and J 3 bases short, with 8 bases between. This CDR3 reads CASSLQQNYEQYF. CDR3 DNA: TGTGCCAGCAGCTTGCAGCAAAACTACGAGCAGTACTTC. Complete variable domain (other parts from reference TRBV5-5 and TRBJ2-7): DAGVTQSPTHLIKTRGQQVTLRCSPISGHKSVSWYQQVLGQGPQFIFQYYEKEERGRGNFPDRFSARQFPNYSSELNVNALLLGDSALYLCASSLQQNYEQYFGPGTRLTVT.

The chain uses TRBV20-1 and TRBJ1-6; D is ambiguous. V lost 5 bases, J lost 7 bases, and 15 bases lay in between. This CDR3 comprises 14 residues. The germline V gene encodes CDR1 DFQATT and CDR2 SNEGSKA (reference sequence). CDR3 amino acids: CSAPTGGGNSPLHF. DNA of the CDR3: TGCAGTGCTCCCACGGGAGGCGGGAATTCACCCCTCCACTTT.

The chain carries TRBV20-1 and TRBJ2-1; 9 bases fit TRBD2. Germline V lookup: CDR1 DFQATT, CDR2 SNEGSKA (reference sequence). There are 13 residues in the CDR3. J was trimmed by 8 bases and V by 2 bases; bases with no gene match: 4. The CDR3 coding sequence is TGCAGTGCTAGATCAGCGGGAGGTGATGAGCAGTTCTTC. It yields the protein CSARSAGGDEQFF.

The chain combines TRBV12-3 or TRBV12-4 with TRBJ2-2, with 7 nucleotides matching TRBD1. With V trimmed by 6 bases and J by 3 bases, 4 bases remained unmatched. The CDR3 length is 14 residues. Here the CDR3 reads CASRIGQDTGELFF. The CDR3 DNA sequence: TGTGCCAGCAGAATCGGACAGGACACCGGGGAGCTGTTTTTT.

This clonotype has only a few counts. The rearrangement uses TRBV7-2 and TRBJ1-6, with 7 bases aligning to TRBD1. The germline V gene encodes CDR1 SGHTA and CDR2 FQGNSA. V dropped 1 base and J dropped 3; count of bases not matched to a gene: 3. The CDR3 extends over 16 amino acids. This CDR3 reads CASSLGGQIYNSPLHF. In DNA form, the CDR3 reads TGTGCCAGCAGCTTAGGGGGACAGATCTATAATTCACCCCTCCACTTT.

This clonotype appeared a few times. DNA of the CDR3: TGCAGTGCTAGAGAGGGGGCTGCAGATACGCAGTATTTT. It codes for CSAREGAADTQYF. The rearrangement uses TRBV20-1 and TRBJ2-3; D is perhaps TRBD1 (6 bases). Per germline, CDR1 DFQATT and CDR2 SNEGSKA (reference sequence). The germline V and J ends were trimmed by 0 bases and 4 bases, with 8 bases remaining between them. The CDR3 is made up of 13 amino acids.

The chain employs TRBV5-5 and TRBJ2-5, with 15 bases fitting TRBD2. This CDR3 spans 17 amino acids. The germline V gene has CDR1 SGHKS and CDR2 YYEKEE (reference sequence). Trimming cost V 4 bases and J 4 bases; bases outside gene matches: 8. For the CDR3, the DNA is TGTGCCAGCAGCCTGGGACTAGCGGGAGGAACTGGAGAGACCCAGTACTTC. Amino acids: CASSLGLAGGTGETQYF.

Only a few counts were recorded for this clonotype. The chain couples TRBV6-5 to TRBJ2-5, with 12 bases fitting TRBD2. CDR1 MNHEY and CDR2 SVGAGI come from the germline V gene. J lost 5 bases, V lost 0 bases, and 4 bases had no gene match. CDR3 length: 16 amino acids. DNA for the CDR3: TGTGCCAGCAGTTACTCGACTCTAGCGGGAGGGGAGACCCAGTACTTC. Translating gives CASSYSTLAGGETQYF.

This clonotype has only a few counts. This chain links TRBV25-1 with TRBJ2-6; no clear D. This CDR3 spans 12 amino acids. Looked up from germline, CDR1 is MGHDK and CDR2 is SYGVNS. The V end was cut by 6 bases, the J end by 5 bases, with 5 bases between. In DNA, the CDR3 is TGTGCCAGCAGGGGGAGGGCCAACGTCCTGACTTTC. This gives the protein CASRGRANVLTF.

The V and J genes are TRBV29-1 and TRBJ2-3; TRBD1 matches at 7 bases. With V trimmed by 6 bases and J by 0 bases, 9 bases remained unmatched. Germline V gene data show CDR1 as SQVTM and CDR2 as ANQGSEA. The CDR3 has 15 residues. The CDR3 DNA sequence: TGCAGCGTCGTAGGGACAGCGTCTAGCACAGATACGCAGTATTTT. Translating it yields CSVVGTASSTDTQYF.

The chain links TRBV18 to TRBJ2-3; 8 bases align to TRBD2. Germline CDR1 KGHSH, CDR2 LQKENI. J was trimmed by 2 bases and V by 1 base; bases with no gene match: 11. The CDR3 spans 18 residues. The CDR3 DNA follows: TGTGCCAGCTCACCACGACTAGCGATTCGGCAACACACAGATACGCAGTATTTT. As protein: CASSPRLAIRQHTDTQYF.

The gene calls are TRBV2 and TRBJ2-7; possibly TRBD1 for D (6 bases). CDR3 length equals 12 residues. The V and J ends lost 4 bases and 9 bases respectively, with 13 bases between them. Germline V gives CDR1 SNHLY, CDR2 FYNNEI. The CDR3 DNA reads TGTGCCAGCAGTGCGAACAGGGTCGGGCAGTACTTC. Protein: CASSANRVGQYF.

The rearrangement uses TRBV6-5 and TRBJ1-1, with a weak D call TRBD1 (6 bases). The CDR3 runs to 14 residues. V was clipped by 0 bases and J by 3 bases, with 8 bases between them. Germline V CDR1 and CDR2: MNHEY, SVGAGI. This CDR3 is CASSYSNRDTEAFF. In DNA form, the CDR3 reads TGTGCCAGCAGTTACTCCAACAGGGACACTGAAGCTTTCTTT.

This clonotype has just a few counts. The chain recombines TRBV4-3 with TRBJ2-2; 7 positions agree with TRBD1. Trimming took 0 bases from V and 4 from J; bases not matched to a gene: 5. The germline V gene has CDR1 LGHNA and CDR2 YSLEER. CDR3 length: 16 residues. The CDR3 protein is CASSQDRDSFTGELFF. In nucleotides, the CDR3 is TGCGCCAGCAGCCAAGACCGGGACAGTTTCACCGGGGAGCTGTTTTTT.

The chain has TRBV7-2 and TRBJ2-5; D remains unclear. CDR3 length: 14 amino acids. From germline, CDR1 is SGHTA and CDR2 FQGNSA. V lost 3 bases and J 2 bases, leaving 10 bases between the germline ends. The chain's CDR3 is CASSLSWAQETQYF. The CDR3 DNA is TGTGCCAGCAGCTTGTCATGGGCTCAAGAGACCCAGTACTTC.

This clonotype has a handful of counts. In DNA form, the CDR3 reads TGTGCCAGCAGCGTGGACAGGGTCTTAGACCTCGAGAACACTGAAGCTTTCTTT. Protein sequence: CASSVDRVLDLENTEAFF. The J gene is TRBJ1-1, the V gene TRBV28, with 8 bases matching TRBD1. In germline, CDR1 is MDHEN, CDR2 SYDVKM. CDR3 length: 18 residues. After removal of 6 bases from V and 1 base from J, the junction contained 16 bases not matched to a gene.

The CDR3 here is CASRATSGNTIYF. DNA of the CDR3: TGTGCCAGCAGGGCAACCTCTGGAAACACCATATATTTT. The rearrangement links TRBV7-2 to TRBJ1-3; no clear D. The length of the CDR3 is 13 residues. Germline-derived CDR1 and CDR2 are SGHTA and FQGNSA. V was clipped by 6 bases and J by 0 bases, with 6 bases between them. The whole variable domain, remainder taken from reference TRBV7-2 and TRBJ1-3, is GAGVSQSPSNKVTEKGKDVELRCDPISGHTALYWYRQSLGQGLEFLIYFQGNSAPDKSGLPSDRFSAERTGGSVSTLTIQRTQQEDSAVYLCASRATSGNTIYFGEGSWLTVV.

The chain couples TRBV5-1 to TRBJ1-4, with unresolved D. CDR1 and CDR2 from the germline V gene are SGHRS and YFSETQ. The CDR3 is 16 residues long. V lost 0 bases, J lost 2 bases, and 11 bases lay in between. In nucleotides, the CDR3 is TGCGCCAGCAGCTTGGAAGGGATCGGGACTAATGAAAAACTGTTTTTT. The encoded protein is CASSLEGIGTNEKLFF. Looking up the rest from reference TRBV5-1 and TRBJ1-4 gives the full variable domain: KAGVTQTPRYLIKTRGQQVTLSCSPISGHRSVSWYQQTPGQGLQFLFEYFSETQRNKGNFPGRFSGRQFSNSRSEMNVSTLELGDSALYLCASSLEGIGTNEKLFFGSGTQLSVL.

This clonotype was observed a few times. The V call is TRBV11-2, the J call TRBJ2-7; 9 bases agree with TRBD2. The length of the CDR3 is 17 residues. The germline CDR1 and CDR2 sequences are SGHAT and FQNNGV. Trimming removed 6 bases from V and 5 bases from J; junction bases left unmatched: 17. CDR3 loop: CASSWWASGVGSDEQYF. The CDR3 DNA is TGTGCCAGCAGTTGGTGGGCTAGCGGGGTAGGTTCTGACGAGCAGTACTTC.

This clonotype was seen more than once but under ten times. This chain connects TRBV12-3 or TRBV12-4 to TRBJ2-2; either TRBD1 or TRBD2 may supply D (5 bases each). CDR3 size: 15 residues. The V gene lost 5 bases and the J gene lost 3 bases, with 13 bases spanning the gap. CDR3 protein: CASSPGPLDTGELFF. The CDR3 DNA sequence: TGTGCCAGCAGTCCGGGACCCTTGGACACCGGGGAGCTGTTTTTT.

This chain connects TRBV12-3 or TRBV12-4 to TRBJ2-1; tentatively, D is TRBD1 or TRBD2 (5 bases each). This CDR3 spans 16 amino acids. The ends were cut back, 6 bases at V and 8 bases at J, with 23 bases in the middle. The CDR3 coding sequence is TGTGCCAGCAGCTTCAACCGGGGCCGAGGGTCGCATGAGCAGTTCTTC. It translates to CASSFNRGRGSHEQFF.